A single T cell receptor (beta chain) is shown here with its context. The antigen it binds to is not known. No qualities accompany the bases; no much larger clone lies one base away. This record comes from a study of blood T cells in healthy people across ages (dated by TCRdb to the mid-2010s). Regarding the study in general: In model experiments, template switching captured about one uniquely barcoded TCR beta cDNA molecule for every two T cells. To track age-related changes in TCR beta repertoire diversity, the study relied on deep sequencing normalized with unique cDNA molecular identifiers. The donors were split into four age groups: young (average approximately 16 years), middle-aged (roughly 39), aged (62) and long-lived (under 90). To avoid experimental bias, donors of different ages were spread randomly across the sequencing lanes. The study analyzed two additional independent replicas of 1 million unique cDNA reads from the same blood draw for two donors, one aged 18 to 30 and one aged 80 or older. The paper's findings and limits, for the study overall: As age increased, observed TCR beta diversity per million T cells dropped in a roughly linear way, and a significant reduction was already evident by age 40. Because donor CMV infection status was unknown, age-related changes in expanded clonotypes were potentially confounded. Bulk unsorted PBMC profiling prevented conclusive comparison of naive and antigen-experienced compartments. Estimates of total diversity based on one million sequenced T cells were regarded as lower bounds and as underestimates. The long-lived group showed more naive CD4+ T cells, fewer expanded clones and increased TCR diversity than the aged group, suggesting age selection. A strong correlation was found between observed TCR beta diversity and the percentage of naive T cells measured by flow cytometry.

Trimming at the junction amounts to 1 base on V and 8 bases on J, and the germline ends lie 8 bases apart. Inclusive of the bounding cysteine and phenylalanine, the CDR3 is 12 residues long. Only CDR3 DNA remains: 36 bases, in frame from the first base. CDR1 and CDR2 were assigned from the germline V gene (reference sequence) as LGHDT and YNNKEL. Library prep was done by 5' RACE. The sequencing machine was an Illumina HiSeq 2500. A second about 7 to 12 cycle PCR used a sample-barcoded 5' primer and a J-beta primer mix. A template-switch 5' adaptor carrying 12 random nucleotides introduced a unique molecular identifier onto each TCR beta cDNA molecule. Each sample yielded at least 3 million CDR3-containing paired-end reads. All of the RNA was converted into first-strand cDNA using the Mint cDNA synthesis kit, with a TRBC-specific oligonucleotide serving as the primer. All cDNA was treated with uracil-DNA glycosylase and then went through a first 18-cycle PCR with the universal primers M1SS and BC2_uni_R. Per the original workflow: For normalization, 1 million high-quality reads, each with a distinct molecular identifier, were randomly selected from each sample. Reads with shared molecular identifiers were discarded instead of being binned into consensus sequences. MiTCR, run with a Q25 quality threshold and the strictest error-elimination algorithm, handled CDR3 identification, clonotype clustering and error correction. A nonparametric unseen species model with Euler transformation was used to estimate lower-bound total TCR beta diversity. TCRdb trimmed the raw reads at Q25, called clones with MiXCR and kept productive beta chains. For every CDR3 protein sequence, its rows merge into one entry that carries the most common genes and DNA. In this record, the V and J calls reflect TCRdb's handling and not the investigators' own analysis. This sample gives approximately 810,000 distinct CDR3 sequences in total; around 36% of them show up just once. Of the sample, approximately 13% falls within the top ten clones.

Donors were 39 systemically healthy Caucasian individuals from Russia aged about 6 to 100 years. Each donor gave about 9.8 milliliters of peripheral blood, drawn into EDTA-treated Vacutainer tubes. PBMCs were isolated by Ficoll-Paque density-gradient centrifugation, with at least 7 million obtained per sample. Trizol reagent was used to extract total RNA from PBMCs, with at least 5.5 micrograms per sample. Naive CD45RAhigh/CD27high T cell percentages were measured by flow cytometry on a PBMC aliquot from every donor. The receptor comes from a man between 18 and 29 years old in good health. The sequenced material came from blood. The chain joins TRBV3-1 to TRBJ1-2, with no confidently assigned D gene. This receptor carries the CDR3 CASSQGEWGYTF. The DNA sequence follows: TGTGCCAGCAGCCAAGGAGAGTGGGGCTACACCTTC.